The present entry profiles one TCR beta chain with its context. V lost 4 bases and J 4 bases, leaving 13 bases between the germline ends. CDR1 is MDHEN and CDR2 is SYDVKM in the germline V gene. CDR3 length: 14 residues. Repertoires were generated with immunoSEQ multiplex PCR, while TCRdb's copy carries only in-frame clones and drops some. The sample yields 55,000 or so clones, about 90% seen once. This specimen belongs to a study of T cell changes during pregnancy in multiple sclerosis. The chain couples TRBV28 to TRBJ1-1; no reliable D call. The receptor was derived from a female donor in good health, enrolled as a control in a pregnancy study. Material: CD4+ T cells from peripheral blood mononuclear cells, obtained after pregnancy. The CDR3 DNA reads TGTGCCAGCAGTTCCACCTGGGCCTCCACTGAAGCTTTCTTT. Translated, it gives CASSSTWASTEAFF.